The 26 T cell receptor beta chains below all came from one sample that was sequenced in a study of shared clonotypes between healthy human individuals. CD45RO negativity and positive selection for CCR7 defined naive CD8 cells, a population that excluded terminally differentiated effector memory CD45RA+ cells. TCRdb's copy holds only in-frame clones and misses some; the assay was immunoSEQ multiplex PCR. The profile shows 2 million or so clones, over 85% of them singletons. The specimen was naive CD8+ T cells sorted from blood. Receptors originate from a man younger than 35 in good health.

The chain combines TRBV10-3 with TRBJ2-7, with 10 positions matching TRBD2. The CDR3 covers 15 residues. Germline V gene sequence: CDR1 ENHRY, CDR2 SYGVKD. Trimming removed 3 bases from V and 6 bases from J; junction bases left unmatched: 8. The CDR3: CAISDGAGGPVEQYF. CDR3 bases: TGTGCCATCAGTGATGGAGCGGGAGGGCCTGTCGAGCAGTACTTC.

This chain joins TRBV7-9 and TRBJ2-3; 8 nucleotides match TRBD2. This CDR3 is 16 amino acids long. Looked up from germline, CDR1 is SEHNR and CDR2 is FQNEAQ (reference sequence). V lost 5 bases and J lost 2; bases outside the gene matches: 9. CDR3 coding DNA: TGTGCCAGCAGCCCCCTACTAGCGGTTCACACAGATACGCAGTATTTT. It translates to CASSPLLAVHTDTQYF.

Comment on this clone: Its ends do not fully match the called genes, so a read error is possible. The sample contains more than one DNA sequence encoding this CDR3. This rearrangement joins TRBV27 to TRBJ1-2; D is uncertain. The CDR3 is 14 residues long. Germline V gene sequence: CDR1 MNHEY, CDR2 SMNVEV (reference sequence). CDR3 loop: CASSPALPNYGYTF. Here the CDR3 DNA reads TGTGCCAGCAGCCCGGCACTTCCTAACTATGGCTACACTTTC.

The chain recombines TRBV18 with TRBJ2-7; D gene unclear. V was pared by 2 bases and J by 2 bases, with 13 bases between. Germline V gives CDR1 KGHSH, CDR2 LQKENI. The CDR3 length is 15 residues. This CDR3 reads CASSPADHDTYEQYF. The CDR3 bases are TGTGCCAGCTCACCAGCGGACCATGATACCTACGAGCAGTACTTC.

CDR3 region: CASSQDQTSGLYNEQFF. The CDR3 DNA reads TGCGCCAGCAGCCAAGACCAGACTAGCGGACTCTACAATGAGCAGTTCTTC. The rearrangement joins TRBV4-1 to TRBJ2-1; 9 nucleotides match TRBD2. Germline loops: CDR1 MGHRA, CDR2 YSYEKL. The CDR3 loop spans 17 amino acids. Trimming removed 0 bases from V and 3 bases from J; junction bases left unmatched: 6.

The chain recombines TRBV30 with TRBJ2-7; D is undetermined. V lost 2 bases, J lost 7 bases, and 12 bases lay in between. Germline V gene sequence: CDR1 GTSNPN, CDR2 SVGIG (reference sequence). The CDR3 is made up of 12 amino acids. The CDR3 sequence: CAWSLGTWEQYF. CDR3 sequence (DNA): TGTGCCTGGAGTCTGGGTACATGGGAGCAGTACTTC.

The chain recombines TRBV19 with TRBJ2-3; the match to TRBD2 covers 10 bases. Trimming cost V 2 bases and J 2 bases; bases outside gene matches: 7. Germline V lookup: CDR1 LNHDA, CDR2 SQIVND (reference sequence). The CDR3 totals 17 residues. The CDR3 coding sequence is TGTGCCAGTAGTATAATCTGGACTAGCGGTTACACAGATACGCAGTATTTT. Translating it yields CASSIIWTSGYTDTQYF.

The chain has TRBV13 and TRBJ2-1; D uncertain. V gave up 0 bases and J gave up 4 bases, with 10 bases separating them. CDR1 and CDR2 from the germline V gene are PRHDT and FYEKMQ (reference sequence). This CDR3 is built from 15 residues. The CDR3 DNA reads as TGTGCCAGCAGCTTAGGAGGACCGCCGTACAATGAGCAGTTCTTC. The encoded protein is CASSLGGPPYNEQFF.

The chain is built from TRBV19 and TRBJ2-3; TRBD2 matches 7 bases. The germline V gene has CDR1 LNHDA and CDR2 SQIVND (reference sequence). The CDR3 has 16 amino acids. The trim removed 5 bases at V and 8 bases at J, leaving 16 bases unmatched. The CDR3 is CASSSGEGPSWGTQYF. The DNA of the CDR3 is TGTGCCAGTAGTTCGGGGGAGGGTCCTTCATGGGGTACGCAGTATTTT.

The chain has TRBV5-1 and TRBJ2-1; 11 bases map to TRBD2. Germline CDR1 SGHRS, CDR2 YFSETQ. The junction had 11 bases not matched to a gene; V was cut back by 0 bases and J by 6 bases. This CDR3 is built from 18 residues. CDR3 nucleotide sequence: TGCGCCAGCAGCTTGGACAGGGCCCTAGCGGGGGGTCCCAATGAGCAGTTCTTC. It translates to CASSLDRALAGGPNEQFF.

The gene calls are TRBV25-1 and TRBJ2-5; a weak D match, TRBD1 (6 bases). The CDR3 is 16 residues long. The germline V gene has CDR1 MGHDK and CDR2 SYGVNS. Trimming pared 6 bases from V and 4 bases from J, leaving 21 bases between. The DNA of the CDR3 is TGTGCCAGCAGCCCACCCGCCGAGGGGGTGGGAGAGACCCAGTACTTC. Encoded protein: CASSPPAEGVGETQYF.

The chain employs TRBV7-9 and TRBJ2-1; D is unclear. Per the germline V gene, CDR1 is SEHNR and CDR2 is FQNEAQ (reference sequence). There are 15 residues in the CDR3. The V gene lost 3 bases and the J gene lost 0 bases, with 9 bases spanning the gap. The chain's CDR3 is CASSLVLGSYNEQFF. The CDR3, as DNA: TGTGCCAGCAGCTTGGTTTTGGGCTCCTACAATGAGCAGTTCTTC.

V and J are TRBV19 and TRBJ2-7, with 7 bases that match TRBD2. CDR3 length equals 14 residues. V shed 5 bases and J 4 bases; nucleotides not matched to a gene: 8. From germline, CDR1 is LNHDA and CDR2 SQIVND (reference sequence). CDR3 residues: CASSVGLVGYEQYF. The CDR3 nucleotides read TGTGCCAGTAGTGTTGGACTAGTCGGATACGAGCAGTACTTC.

The J gene is TRBJ2-7, the V gene TRBV27; 9 bases align to TRBD1. Germline CDR1 reads MNHEY; CDR2 reads SMNVEV (reference sequence). The junction had 14 bases not matched to a gene; V was cut back by 8 bases and J by 3 bases. This CDR3 contains 16 residues. CDR3 residues: CASGLNTGGSYYEQYF. DNA for the CDR3: TGTGCCAGCGGACTAAACACAGGGGGCTCATACTACGAGCAGTACTTC.

The chain carries TRBV7-9 and TRBJ2-2; no clear D. The CDR3 is 16 amino acids. Between the trimmed V and J ends, which lost 1 base and 6 bases, there was a span of 15 bases. Germline-derived CDR1 and CDR2 are SEHNR and FQNEAQ (reference sequence). The CDR3, as DNA: TGTGCCAGCAGCTTAGTGAGGAACCTGGACCCCGGGGAGCTGTTTTTT. Translation: CASSLVRNLDPGELFF.

V gene TRBV9 combines with J gene TRBJ2-3; 15 nucleotides agree with TRBD2. V shed 0 bases and J 5 bases; nucleotides not matched to a gene: 4. This CDR3 contains 17 residues. Germline V gene lookup returns CDR1 SGDLS and CDR2 YYNGEE. CDR3 sequence: CASSVGTSGGAKDTQYF. Written as DNA, the CDR3 is TGTGCCAGCAGCGTAGGGACTAGCGGGGGGGCCAAAGATACGCAGTATTTT.

CDR3 DNA sequence: TGTGCCAGCAGCATTTACAGGGGAATAATCACTGAAGCTTTCTTT. It specifies CASSIYRGIITEAFF. The chain links TRBV7-2 to TRBJ1-1, with 7 positions matching TRBD1. The CDR3 sequence is 15 residues long. Trimming cost V 5 bases and J 4 bases; bases outside gene matches: 10. Germline V gene lookup returns CDR1 SGHTA and CDR2 FQGNSA. Combining the CDR3 with reference TRBV7-2 and TRBJ1-1 gives the whole variable domain GAGVSQSPSNKVTEKGKDVELRCDPISGHTALYWYRQSLGQGLEFLIYFQGNSAPDKSGLPSDRFSAERTGGSVSTLTIQRTQQEDSAVYLCASSIYRGIITEAFFGQGTRLTVV.

V and J are TRBV7-9 and TRBJ2-7, with a weak D call TRBD1 (5 bases). CDR3 length: 14 amino acids. CDR1 and CDR2 (germline): SEHNR, FQNEAQ (reference sequence). V gave up 3 bases and J gave up 3 bases, with 12 bases separating them. Here the CDR3 DNA reads TGTGCCAGCAGCTTGGCCCCAGGACACTACGAGCAGTACTTC. It is translated as CASSLAPGHYEQYF.

The chain recombines TRBV9 with TRBJ1-6, with 10 bases fitting TRBD1. With V trimmed by 0 bases and J by 6 bases, 3 bases remained unmatched. Germline V CDR1 and CDR2: SGDLS, YYNGEE. This CDR3 has 16 amino acids. CDR3 protein: CASSVAGDRGNSPLHF. The CDR3 DNA sequence: TGTGCCAGCAGCGTAGCTGGGGACAGGGGTAATTCACCCCTCCACTTT.

The genes are TRBV11-2 and TRBJ2-3; weak D call: TRBD1 (6 bases). Trimming took 5 bases from V and 4 from J, leaving 16 bases between them. CDR1 and CDR2 from the germline V gene are SGHAT and FQNNGV. CDR3 size: 15 residues. In DNA form, the CDR3 reads TGTGCCAGCAGCCAAAGATCACAGGGTTCAGATACGCAGTATTTT. It specifies CASSQRSQGSDTQYF.

The genes are TRBV28 and TRBJ2-7; possible D gene TRBD1, 7 bases. CDR1 is MDHEN, CDR2 SYDVKM, per germline. The CDR3 length is 16 residues. The V end was cut by 2 bases, the J end by 2 bases, with 16 bases between. The CDR3 DNA is TGTGCCAGCAGTTTAGGGCGGGACAGCGTGGCCTACGAGCAGTACTTC. Amino acid sequence: CASSLGRDSVAYEQYF.

The V and J genes are TRBV5-8 and TRBJ2-7; the D is unclear. The CDR3 is 12 residues long. Germline-derived CDR1 and CDR2 are SGHTS and YDEGEE. V was cut by 3 bases and J by 3 bases, with 7 bases left in between. The CDR3 is CASSWGFYEQYF. The CDR3, as DNA: TGTGCCAGCAGCTGGGGATTCTACGAGCAGTACTTC.

The chain uses TRBV7-9 and TRBJ2-2; 7 bases match TRBD1. Germline loops: CDR1 SEHNR, CDR2 FQNEAQ (reference sequence). The V and J ends lost 4 bases and 3 bases, in that order; junction bases with no gene match: 11. This CDR3 contains 17 residues. The CDR3 DNA is TGTGCCAGCAGCTCTCTTACCGGGACAGAGCACACCGGGGAGCTGTTTTTT. Its protein product is CASSSLTGTEHTGELFF.

V is TRBV14 and J is TRBJ2-2; D assignment may be TRBD1 or TRBD2 (5 bases each). V dropped 1 base and J dropped 5 bases, with 11 bases sitting between them. The CDR3 is made up of 15 amino acids. The germline CDR1 and CDR2 sequences are SGHDN and FVKESK. CDR3 loop: CASSQVNWGTGELFF. CDR3 bases: TGTGCCAGCAGCCAAGTGAACTGGGGGACCGGGGAGCTGTTTTTT. Supplemented by reference TRBV14 and TRBJ2-2, the full variable domain reads EAGVTQFPSHSVIEKGQTVTLRCDPISGHDNLYWYRRVMGKEIKFLLHFVKESKQDESGMPNNRFLAERTGGTYSTLKVQPAELEDSGVYFCASSQVNWGTGELFFGEGSRLTVL.

The V gene is TRBV19, the J gene TRBJ1-2; 11 bases fit TRBD1. The V and J ends lost 7 bases and 4 bases, in that order; junction bases with no gene match: 11. Looked up from germline, CDR1 is LNHDA and CDR2 is SQIVND (reference sequence). The CDR3 totals 16 residues. CDR3 sequence (DNA): TGTGCCAGTACCCCGGACAGGGGGCAACGCTTCTATGGCTACACCTTC. Amino acid sequence: CASTPDRGQRFYGYTF.

The J gene is TRBJ2-1, the V gene TRBV30; maybe TRBD2 (6 bases). V was pared by 5 bases and J by 6 bases, with 14 bases between. Germline assignment: CDR1 GTSNPN and CDR2 SVGIG (reference sequence). The CDR3 contains 13 residues. CDR3 sequence reads: CAWSLGGPNEQFF. In DNA form, the CDR3 reads TGTGCCTGGTCACTAGGAGGGCCCAATGAGCAGTTCTTC.